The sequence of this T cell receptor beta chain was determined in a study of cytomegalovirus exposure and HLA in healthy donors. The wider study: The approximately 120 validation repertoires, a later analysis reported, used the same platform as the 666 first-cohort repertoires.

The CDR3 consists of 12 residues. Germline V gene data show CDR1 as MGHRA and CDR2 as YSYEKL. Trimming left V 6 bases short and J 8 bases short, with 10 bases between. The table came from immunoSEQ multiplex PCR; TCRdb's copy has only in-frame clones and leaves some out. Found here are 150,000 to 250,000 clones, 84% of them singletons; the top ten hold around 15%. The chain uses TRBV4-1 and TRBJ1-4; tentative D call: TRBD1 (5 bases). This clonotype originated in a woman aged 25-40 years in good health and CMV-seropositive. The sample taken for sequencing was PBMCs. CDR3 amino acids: CASRGTREKLFF. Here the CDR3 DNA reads TGCGCCAGCAGAGGGACTCGGGAAAAACTGTTTTTT.